Reported below is one T cell receptor beta chain. Antigen unknown. Vbeta (60) and Jbeta (13) primers were used in the PCR. TCRdb's table, derived via immunoSEQ multiplex PCR, lists solely in-frame clones and lacks some. Among over 100,000 clones listed, about 70% were seen once. The data derive from a study of cytomegalovirus exposure and HLA in healthy donors. Study conclusions and caveats: Several top significant clusters appeared, in a later analysis, to be linked to common viral pathogens. The likely origin of a cluster of highly shared sequence variants was a sequencing artifact. In a later analysis, specific HLA alleles were associated with 15,000 to 20,000 TCR beta sequences at a 0.05 false discovery rate.

The V gene's germline CDR1 is SGHKS and CDR2 YYEKEE (reference sequence). The CDR3 sequence is 14 residues long. Unmatched junction bases numbered 7, after V lost 7 bases and J lost 5 bases. While unrecorded immune exposures were likely, the donors were nominally healthy when sampled. The J gene is TRBJ1-4, the V gene TRBV5-5; 8 nucleotides line up with TRBD1. This receptor was taken from a male donor in good health and CMV-seronegative. The specimen was PBMCs. This CDR3 is CASGRTGINEKLFF. DNA for the CDR3: TGTGCCAGCGGAAGGACAGGGATCAATGAAAAACTGTTTTTT.